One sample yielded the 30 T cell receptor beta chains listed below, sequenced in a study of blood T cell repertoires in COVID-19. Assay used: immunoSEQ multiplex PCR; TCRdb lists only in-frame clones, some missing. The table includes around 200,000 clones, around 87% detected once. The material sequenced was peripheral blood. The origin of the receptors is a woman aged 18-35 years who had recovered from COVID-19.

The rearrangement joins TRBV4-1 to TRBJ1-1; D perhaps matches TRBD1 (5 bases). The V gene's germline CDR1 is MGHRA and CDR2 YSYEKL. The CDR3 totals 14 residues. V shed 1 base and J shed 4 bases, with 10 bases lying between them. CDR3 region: CASSQGRGFTEAFF. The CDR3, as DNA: TGCGCCAGCAGCCAAGGTAGGGGATTCACTGAAGCTTTCTTT.

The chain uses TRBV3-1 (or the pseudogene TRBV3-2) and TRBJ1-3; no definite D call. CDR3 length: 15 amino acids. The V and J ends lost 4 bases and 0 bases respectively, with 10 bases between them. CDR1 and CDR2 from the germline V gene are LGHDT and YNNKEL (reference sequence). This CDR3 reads CASSLSSSSGNTIYF. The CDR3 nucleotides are TGTGCCAGCAGCCTTTCGAGTAGCTCTGGAAACACCATATATTTT.

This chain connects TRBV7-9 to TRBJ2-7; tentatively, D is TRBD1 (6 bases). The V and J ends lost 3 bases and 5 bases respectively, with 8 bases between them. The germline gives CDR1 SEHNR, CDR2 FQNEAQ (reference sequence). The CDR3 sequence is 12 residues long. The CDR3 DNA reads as TGTGCCAGCAGCTTGGGACAAAACGAGCAGTACGTC. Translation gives CASSLGQNEQYV.

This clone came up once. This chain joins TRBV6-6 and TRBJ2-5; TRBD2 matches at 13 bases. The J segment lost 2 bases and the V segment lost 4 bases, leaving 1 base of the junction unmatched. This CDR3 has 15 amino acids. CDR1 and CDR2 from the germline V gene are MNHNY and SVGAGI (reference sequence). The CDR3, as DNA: TGTGCCAGCAGTTGGACTAGCGGGGGTCAAGAGACCCAGTACTTC. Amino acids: CASSWTSGGQETQYF.

Here the CDR3 reads CASSEWSARETQYF. CDR3 in DNA: TGTGCCAGCAGTGAATGGTCCGCTAGAGAGACCCAGTACTTC. This sequence joins TRBV2 and TRBJ2-5, with D uncertain. V lost 2 bases and J lost 4, with 11 bases in between. This CDR3 region has 14 residues. Per the germline V gene, CDR1 is SNHLY and CDR2 is FYNNEI.

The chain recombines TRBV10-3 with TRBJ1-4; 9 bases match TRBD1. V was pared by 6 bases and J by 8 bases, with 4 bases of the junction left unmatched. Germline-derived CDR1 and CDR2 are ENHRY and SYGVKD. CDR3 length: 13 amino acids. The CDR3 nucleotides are TGTGCCATCAGGGGACAGGGCACGGAAAAACTGTTTTTT. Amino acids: CAIRGQGTEKLFF.

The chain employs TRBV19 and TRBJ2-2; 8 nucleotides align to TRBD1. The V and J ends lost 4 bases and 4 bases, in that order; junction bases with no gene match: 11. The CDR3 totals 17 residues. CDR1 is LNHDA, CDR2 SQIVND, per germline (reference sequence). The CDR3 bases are TGTGCCAGTAGTACAACTCAGGGGGCGACGACCACCGGGGAGCTGTTTTTT. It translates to CASSTTQGATTTGELFF.

The CDR3 coding sequence is TGCGCCAGCAGCCAAGACCAACTCTACGAGCAGTACTTC. Translating gives CASSQDQLYEQYF. V and J are TRBV4-3 and TRBJ2-7, with unresolved D. With 0 bases removed from V and 3 bases from J, the gap between germline ends came to 6 bases. This CDR3 spans 13 amino acids. Germline lookup yields CDR1 LGHNA and CDR2 YSLEER.

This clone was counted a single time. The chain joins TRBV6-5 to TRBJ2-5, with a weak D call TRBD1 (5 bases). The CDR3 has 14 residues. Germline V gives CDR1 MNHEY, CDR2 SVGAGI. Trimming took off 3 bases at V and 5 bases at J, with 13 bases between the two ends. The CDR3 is CASSYYSGQETQYF. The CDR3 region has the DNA TGTGCCAGCAGTTATTACTCAGGGCAGGAGACCCAGTACTTC.

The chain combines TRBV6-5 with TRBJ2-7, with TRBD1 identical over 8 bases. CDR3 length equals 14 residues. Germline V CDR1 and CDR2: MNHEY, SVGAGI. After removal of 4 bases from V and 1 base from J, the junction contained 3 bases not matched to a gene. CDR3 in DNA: TGTGCCAGCAGTTCCCGGGACAGGTCCTACGAGCAGTACGTC. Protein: CASSSRDRSYEQYV.

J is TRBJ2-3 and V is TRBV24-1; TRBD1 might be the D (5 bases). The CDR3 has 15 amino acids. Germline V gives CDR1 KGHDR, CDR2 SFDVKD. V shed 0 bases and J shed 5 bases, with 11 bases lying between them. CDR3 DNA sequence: TGTGCCACCAGTGATTTGGAGAGCAGGGTAGATACGCAGTATTTT. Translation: CATSDLESRVDTQYF.

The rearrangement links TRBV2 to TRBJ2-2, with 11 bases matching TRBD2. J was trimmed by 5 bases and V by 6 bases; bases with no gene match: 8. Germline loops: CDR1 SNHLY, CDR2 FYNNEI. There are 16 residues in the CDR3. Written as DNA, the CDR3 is TGTGCCAGCAGAACTAGCGGGGGAATCGGGACCGGGGAGCTGTTTTTT. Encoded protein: CASRTSGGIGTGELFF.

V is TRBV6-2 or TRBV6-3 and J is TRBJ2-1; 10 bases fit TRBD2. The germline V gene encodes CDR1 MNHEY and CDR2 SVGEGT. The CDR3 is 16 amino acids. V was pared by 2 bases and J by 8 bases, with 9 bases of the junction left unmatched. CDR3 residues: CASSYGLAEGGYEQFF. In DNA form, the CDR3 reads TGTGCCAGCAGTTACGGACTAGCGGAGGGCGGCTATGAGCAGTTCTTC.

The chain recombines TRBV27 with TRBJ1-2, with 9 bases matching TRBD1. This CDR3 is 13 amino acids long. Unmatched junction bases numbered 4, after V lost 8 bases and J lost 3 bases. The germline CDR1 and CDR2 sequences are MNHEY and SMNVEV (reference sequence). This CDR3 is CASGTGKDYGYTF. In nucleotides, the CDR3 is TGTGCCAGCGGGACAGGGAAAGACTATGGCTACACCTTC.

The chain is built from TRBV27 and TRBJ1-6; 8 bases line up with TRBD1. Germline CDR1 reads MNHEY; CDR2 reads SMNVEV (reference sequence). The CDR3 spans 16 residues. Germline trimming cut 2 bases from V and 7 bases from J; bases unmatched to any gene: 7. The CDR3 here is CASSLLGTGQNSPLHF. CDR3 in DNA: TGTGCCAGCAGTTTACTTGGGACAGGTCAGAATTCACCCCTCCACTTT.

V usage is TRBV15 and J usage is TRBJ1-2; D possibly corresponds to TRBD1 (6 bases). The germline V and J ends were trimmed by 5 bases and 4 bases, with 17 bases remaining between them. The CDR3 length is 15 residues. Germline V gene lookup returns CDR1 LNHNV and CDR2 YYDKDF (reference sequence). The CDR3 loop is CATSPRTDFSYGYTF. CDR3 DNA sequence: TGTGCCACCAGCCCCAGGACAGATTTTAGCTATGGCTACACCTTC.

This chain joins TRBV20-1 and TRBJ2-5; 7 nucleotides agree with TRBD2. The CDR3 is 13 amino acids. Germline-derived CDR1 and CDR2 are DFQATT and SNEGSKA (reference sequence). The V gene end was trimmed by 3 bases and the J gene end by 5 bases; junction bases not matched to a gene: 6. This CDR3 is CSASRDYRETQYF. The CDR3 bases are TGCAGTGCTAGTAGGGACTACCGCGAGACCCAGTACTTC.

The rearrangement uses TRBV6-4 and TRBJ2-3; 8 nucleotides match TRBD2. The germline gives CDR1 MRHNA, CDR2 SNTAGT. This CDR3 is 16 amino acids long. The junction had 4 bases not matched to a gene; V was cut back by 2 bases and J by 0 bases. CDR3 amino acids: CASSDGASGSTDTQYF. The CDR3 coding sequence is TGTGCCAGCAGTGACGGGGCTAGCGGGAGCACAGATACGCAGTATTTT.

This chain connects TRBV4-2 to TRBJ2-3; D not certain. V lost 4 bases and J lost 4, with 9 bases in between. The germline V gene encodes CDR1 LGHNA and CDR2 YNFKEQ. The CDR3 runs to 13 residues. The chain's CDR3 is CASSRIQADTQYF. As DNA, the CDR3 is TGTGCCAGCAGCCGCATTCAGGCAGATACGCAGTATTTT.

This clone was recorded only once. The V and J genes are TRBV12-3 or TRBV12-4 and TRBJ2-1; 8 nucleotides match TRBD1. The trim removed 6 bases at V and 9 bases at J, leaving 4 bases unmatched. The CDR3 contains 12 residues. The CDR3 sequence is CASRTTGGEQFF. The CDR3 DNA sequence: TGTGCCAGCAGGACAACAGGGGGTGAGCAGTTCTTC.

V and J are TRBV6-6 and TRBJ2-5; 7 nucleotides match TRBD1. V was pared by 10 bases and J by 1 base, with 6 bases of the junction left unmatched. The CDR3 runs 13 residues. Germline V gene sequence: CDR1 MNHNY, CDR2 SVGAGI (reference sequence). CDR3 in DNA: TGTGCCACCGCGACAGGGTCCCAAGAGACCCAGTACTTC. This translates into CATATGSQETQYF.

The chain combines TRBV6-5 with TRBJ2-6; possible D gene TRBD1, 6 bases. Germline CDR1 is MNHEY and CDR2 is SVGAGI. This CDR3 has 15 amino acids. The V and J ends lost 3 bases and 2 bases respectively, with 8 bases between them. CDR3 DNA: TGTGCCAGCAGTTATGGGGGCGCTGGGGCCAACGTCCTGACTTTC. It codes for CASSYGGAGANVLTF.

The CDR3 loop reads CASSAALAGGRDTQYF. In nucleotides, the CDR3 is TGTGCCAGCAGTGCCGCACTAGCGGGGGGGCGGGATACGCAGTATTTT. The chain carries TRBV6-1 and TRBJ2-3; 13 bases are shared with TRBD2. This CDR3 has 16 residues. Looked up from germline, CDR1 is MNHNS and CDR2 is SASEGT. V shed 4 bases, J shed 6 bases, and the junction held 7 bases outside the gene matches.

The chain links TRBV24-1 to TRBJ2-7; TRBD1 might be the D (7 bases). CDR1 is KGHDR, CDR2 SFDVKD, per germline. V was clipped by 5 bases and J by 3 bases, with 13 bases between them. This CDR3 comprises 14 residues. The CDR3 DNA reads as TGTGCCACCAGTGCGGCAGGGGGGAACTACGAGCAGTACTTC. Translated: CATSAAGGNYEQYF.

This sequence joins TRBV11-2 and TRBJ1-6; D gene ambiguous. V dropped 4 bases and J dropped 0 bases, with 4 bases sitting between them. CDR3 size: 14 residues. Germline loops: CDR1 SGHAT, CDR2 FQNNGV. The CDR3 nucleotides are TGTGCCAGCAGCTCGAGCTCCTATAATTCACCCCTCCACTTT. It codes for CASSSSSYNSPLHF.

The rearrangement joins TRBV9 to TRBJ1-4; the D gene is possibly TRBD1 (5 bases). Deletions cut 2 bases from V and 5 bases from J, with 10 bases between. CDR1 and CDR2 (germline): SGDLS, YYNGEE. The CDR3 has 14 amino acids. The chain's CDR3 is CASSVQGTNEKLFF. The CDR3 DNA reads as TGTGCCAGCAGCGTCCAGGGTACGAATGAAAAACTGTTTTTT. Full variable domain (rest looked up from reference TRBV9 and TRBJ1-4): DSGVTQTPKHLITATGQRVTLRCSPRSGDLSVYWYQQSLDQGLQFLIQYYNGEERAKGNILERFSAQQFPDLHSELNLSSLELGDSALYFCASSVQGTNEKLFFGSGTQLSVL.

DNA of the CDR3: TGTGCCATCAGAGGACAACAGGTTACGGAAACCAACTATGGCTACACCTTC. It codes for CAIRGQQVTETNYGYTF. This sequence joins TRBV10-3 and TRBJ1-2; perhaps TRBD1 as D (5 bases). CDR1 is ENHRY, CDR2 SYGVKD, per germline. The CDR3 length is 17 residues. The V end was cut by 6 bases, the J end by 2 bases, with 22 bases between.

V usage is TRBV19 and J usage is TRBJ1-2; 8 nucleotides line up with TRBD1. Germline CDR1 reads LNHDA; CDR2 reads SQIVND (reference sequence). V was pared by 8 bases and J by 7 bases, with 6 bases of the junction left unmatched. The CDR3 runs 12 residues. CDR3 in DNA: TGTGCCAGTTGGACAGGGATTGGTGGCTACACCTTC. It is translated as CASWTGIGGYTF.

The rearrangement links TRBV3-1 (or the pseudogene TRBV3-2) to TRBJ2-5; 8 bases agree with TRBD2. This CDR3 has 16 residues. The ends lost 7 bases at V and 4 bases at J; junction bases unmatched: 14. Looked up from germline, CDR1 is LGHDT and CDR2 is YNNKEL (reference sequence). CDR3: CASKLAGERGRETQYF. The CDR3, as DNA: TGTGCCAGCAAGCTGGCGGGAGAGCGGGGGCGAGAGACCCAGTACTTC.

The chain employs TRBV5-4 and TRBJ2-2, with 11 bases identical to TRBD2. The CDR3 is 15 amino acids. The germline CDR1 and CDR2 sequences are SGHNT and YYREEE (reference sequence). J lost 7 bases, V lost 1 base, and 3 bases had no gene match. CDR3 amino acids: CASSLFTSGSGELFF. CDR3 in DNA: TGTGCCAGCAGCTTGTTTACTAGCGGGAGCGGGGAGCTGTTTTTT.